These 21 T cell receptor beta chains share one sample of origin, sequenced in a study of control samples from healthy donors and cancer patients. The protocol was immunoSEQ multiplex PCR, while the TCRdb copy is restricted to in-frame clones and leaves out a portion. The sample consists of 85,000 to 100,000 clones, over 90% of them appearing once. Sequencing was performed on blood. Receptors originate from a man younger than 30 in good health.

The rearrangement links TRBV4-2 to TRBJ2-7; TRBD1 aligns across 10 bases. Germline CDR1 is LGHNA and CDR2 is YNFKEQ. The CDR3 runs 16 residues. J was trimmed by 2 bases and V by 4 bases; bases with no gene match: 8. The CDR3 is CASSPVGTGVTYEQYF. The CDR3 DNA sequence: TGTGCCAGCAGCCCCGTAGGGACAGGGGTGACCTACGAGCAGTACTTC.

The CDR3 protein is CASSEAGQRTGELFF. Here the CDR3 DNA reads TGTGCCAGCAGTGAAGCAGGACAGCGGACCGGGGAGCTGTTTTTT. This rearrangement joins TRBV2 to TRBJ2-2, with a tentative D call TRBD1 (6 bases). The germline V gene has CDR1 SNHLY and CDR2 FYNNEI. Trimming took 0 bases from V and 5 from J, leaving 10 bases between them. CDR3 length equals 15 residues.

The V call is TRBV11-3, the J call TRBJ2-7; D may be TRBD2 (5 bases). CDR1 is SGHNT and CDR2 is YENEEA in the germline V gene. V lost 4 bases, J lost 2 bases, and 15 bases lay in between. The CDR3 sequence is 15 residues long. The CDR3 sequence is CASSSRHGEAYEQYF. CDR3 bases: TGTGCCAGCAGCTCGCGGCACGGGGAAGCCTACGAGCAGTACTTC.

This chain connects TRBV4-3 to TRBJ2-7; D is perhaps TRBD1 (6 bases). Germline CDR1 LGHNA, CDR2 YSLEER. V was cut by 0 bases and J by 0 bases, with 21 bases left in between. This CDR3 comprises 19 residues. The CDR3 region has the DNA TGCGCCAGCAGCCAAGAATTAGGGCCTCTGGGGACATTCTCCTACGAGCAGTACTTC. It yields the protein CASSQELGPLGTFSYEQYF.

This chain uses TRBV9 with TRBJ2-1; 7 nucleotides agree with TRBD2. CDR1 SGDLS and CDR2 YYNGEE come from the germline V gene. Trimming removed 2 bases from V and 2 bases from J; junction bases left unmatched: 7. The CDR3 runs 16 residues. CDR3 bases: TGTGCCAGCAGCGTCGGAGGGAGGGGCCCCTACAATGAGCAGTTCTTC. This encodes CASSVGGRGPYNEQFF.

The chain uses TRBV6-1 and TRBJ1-1; TRBD1 is a possible D gene (6 bases). Germline CDR1 and CDR2: MNHNS and SASEGT. Trimming pared 3 bases from V and 2 bases from J, leaving 7 bases between. The CDR3 is 13 amino acids. CDR3 DNA: TGTGCCAGCAGTGAGGACAGTAACACTGAAGCTTTCTTT. Amino acids: CASSEDSNTEAFF.

The chain joins TRBV9 to TRBJ2-2; TRBD2 aligns across 13 bases. Trimming cost V 4 bases and J 7 bases; bases outside gene matches: 7. Germline CDR1 and CDR2: SGDLS and YYNGEE. This CDR3 is 16 amino acids long. CDR3 amino acids: CASSLGTSGIGGELFF. CDR3 DNA: TGTGCCAGCAGCCTCGGGACTAGCGGGATCGGCGGGGAGCTGTTTTTT. The full variable domain, completed using reference TRBV9 and TRBJ2-2, is DSGVTQTPKHLITATGQRVTLRCSPRSGDLSVYWYQQSLDQGLQFLIQYYNGEERAKGNILERFSAQQFPDLHSELNLSSLELGDSALYFCASSLGTSGIGGELFFGEGSRLTVL.

The chain combines TRBV19 with TRBJ1-2, with D uncertain. Looked up from germline, CDR1 is LNHDA and CDR2 is SQIVND (reference sequence). Trimming stripped 9 bases from V and 6 bases from J, with 11 bases between. This CDR3 contains 11 residues. CDR3 in DNA: TGTGCCAGCTGGGATATTGATGGCTACACCTTC. As protein: CASWDIDGYTF.

The chain carries TRBV27 and TRBJ1-2; perhaps TRBD1 as D (5 bases). The CDR3 covers 13 residues. Between the trimmed V and J ends, which lost 4 bases and 1 base, there was a span of 7 bases. Per the germline V gene, CDR1 is MNHEY and CDR2 is SMNVEV (reference sequence). CDR3 nucleotides: TGTGCCAGCAGTTCGACAGTTAACTATGGCTACACCTTC. Its protein product is CASSSTVNYGYTF.

The chain carries TRBV3-1 (or the pseudogene TRBV3-2) and TRBJ2-3; D remains ambiguous. The germline CDR1 and CDR2 sequences are LGHDT and YNNKEL (reference sequence). The CDR3 is 15 residues long. V was shortened by 1 base and J by 6 bases, with 14 bases between the two germline ends. The chain's CDR3 is CASSQVPLARDTQYF. CDR3 in DNA: TGTGCCAGCAGCCAAGTCCCCCTGGCGCGGGATACGCAGTATTTT.

This rearrangement joins TRBV19 to TRBJ1-4; 7 bases fit TRBD1. V was pared by 6 bases and J by 7 bases, with 8 bases of the junction left unmatched. The germline CDR1 and CDR2 sequences are LNHDA and SQIVND (reference sequence). CDR3 length equals 14 residues. CDR3 loop: CASRLGQRGEKLFF. CDR3 in DNA: TGTGCCAGTAGGCTGGGACAGCGGGGTGAAAAACTGTTTTTT.

J is TRBJ1-1 and V is TRBV12-5; D is undetermined. This CDR3 region has 17 residues. Looked up from germline, CDR1 is LGHNT and CDR2 is FRNRAP. V was trimmed by 2 bases and J by 4 bases, leaving 20 bases between them. The CDR3 sequence is CASGLSLYAVASTEAFF. CDR3 bases: TGTGCTAGTGGTTTGTCCCTATACGCGGTTGCGAGCACTGAAGCTTTCTTT.

V is TRBV19 and J is TRBJ1-1; D is undetermined. The CDR3 runs to 15 residues. Germline values: CDR1 LNHDA, CDR2 SQIVND (reference sequence). The CDR3: CSTRSTLEEDTEAFF. The CDR3 nucleotides are TGTTCAACTCGAAGCACCTTAGAGGAGGACACTGAAGCTTTCTTT.

This clone was detected once. The V and J genes are TRBV6-5 and TRBJ2-1; 11 nucleotides line up with TRBD1. CDR3 length: 14 amino acids. V gave up 6 bases and J gave up 7 bases; unmatched junction bases: 5. Germline CDR1 MNHEY, CDR2 SVGAGI. CDR3 nucleotides: TGTGCCAGCAGGGCGGGGACAGGGGGAAATGAGCAGTTCTTC. It encodes CASRAGTGGNEQFF.

This chain connects TRBV11-2 to TRBJ2-1; 12 bases line up with TRBD2. The CDR3 has 17 amino acids. Unmatched junction bases numbered 5, after V lost 1 base and J lost 4 bases. In germline, CDR1 is SGHAT, CDR2 FQNNGV. The CDR3 is CASSLVASGRGYNEQFF. The CDR3 nucleotides read TGTGCCAGCAGCTTAGTGGCTAGCGGGAGGGGTTACAATGAGCAGTTCTTC.

The J gene is TRBJ1-1, the V gene TRBV25-1, with D maybe TRBD1 (5 bases). The CDR3 contains 16 residues. The V and J ends lost 1 base and 3 bases respectively, with 15 bases between them. The germline CDR1 and CDR2 sequences are MGHDK and SYGVNS. This CDR3 reads CASSEWQGPRDTEAFF. CDR3 in DNA: TGTGCCAGCAGTGAATGGCAGGGTCCGAGGGACACTGAAGCTTTCTTT. Together with reference TRBV25-1 and TRBJ1-1, the CDR3 gives the full variable domain: EADIYQTPRYLVIGTGKKITLECSQTMGHDKMYWYQQDPGMELHLIHYSYGVNSTEKGDLSSESTVSRIRTEHFPLTLESARPSHTSQYLCASSEWQGPRDTEAFFGQGTRLTVV.

V gene TRBV4-3 combines with J gene TRBJ1-5; no reliable D call. The CDR3 has 16 amino acids. Trimming took off 4 bases at V and 0 bases at J, with 13 bases between the two ends. From germline, CDR1 is LGHNA and CDR2 YSLEER. CDR3 sequence (DNA): TGCGCCAGCAGCCCAAGTTGGGAGACTAGCAATCAGCCCCAGCATTTT. Amino acid sequence: CASSPSWETSNQPQHF.

The chain recombines TRBV29-1 with TRBJ1-1; D is unresolved. This CDR3 contains 13 residues. CDR1 is SQVTM and CDR2 is ANQGSEA in the germline V gene. V was cut by 1 base and J by 2 bases, with 8 bases left in between. The CDR3 loop reads CSVEAGINTEAFF. The CDR3 nucleotides are TGCAGCGTTGAAGCAGGCATTAACACTGAAGCTTTCTTT.

The J gene is TRBJ1-1, the V gene TRBV19; TRBD1 agrees at 7 bases. This CDR3 has 17 amino acids. Per the germline V gene, CDR1 is LNHDA and CDR2 is SQIVND (reference sequence). Germline trimming cut 5 bases from V and 4 bases from J; bases unmatched to any gene: 16. CDR3 in DNA: TGTGCCAGTAGTTTCAAAACCCGGACAGGTTCAACCACTGAAGCTTTCTTT. It is translated as CASSFKTRTGSTTEAFF.

The sample holds a few counts of this clone. The rearrangement uses TRBV19 and TRBJ2-7; D not resolved. The germline V gene encodes CDR1 LNHDA and CDR2 SQIVND (reference sequence). CDR3 length: 13 amino acids. Trimming left V 2 bases short and J 6 bases short, with 11 bases between. The CDR3 sequence is CASSITGLGEQYF. The CDR3 DNA is TGTGCCAGTAGTATAACCGGGCTTGGCGAGCAGTACTTC.

The V gene is TRBV9, the J gene TRBJ1-1; D might be TRBD1 (5 bases). The CDR3 runs 17 residues. The germline V gene encodes CDR1 SGDLS and CDR2 YYNGEE. V was clipped by 0 bases and J by 4 bases, with 19 bases between them. Here the CDR3 DNA reads TGTGCCAGCAGCGTAGCTACGGGGGACTACGTGGGCACTGAAGCTTTCTTT. This encodes CASSVATGDYVGTEAFF.